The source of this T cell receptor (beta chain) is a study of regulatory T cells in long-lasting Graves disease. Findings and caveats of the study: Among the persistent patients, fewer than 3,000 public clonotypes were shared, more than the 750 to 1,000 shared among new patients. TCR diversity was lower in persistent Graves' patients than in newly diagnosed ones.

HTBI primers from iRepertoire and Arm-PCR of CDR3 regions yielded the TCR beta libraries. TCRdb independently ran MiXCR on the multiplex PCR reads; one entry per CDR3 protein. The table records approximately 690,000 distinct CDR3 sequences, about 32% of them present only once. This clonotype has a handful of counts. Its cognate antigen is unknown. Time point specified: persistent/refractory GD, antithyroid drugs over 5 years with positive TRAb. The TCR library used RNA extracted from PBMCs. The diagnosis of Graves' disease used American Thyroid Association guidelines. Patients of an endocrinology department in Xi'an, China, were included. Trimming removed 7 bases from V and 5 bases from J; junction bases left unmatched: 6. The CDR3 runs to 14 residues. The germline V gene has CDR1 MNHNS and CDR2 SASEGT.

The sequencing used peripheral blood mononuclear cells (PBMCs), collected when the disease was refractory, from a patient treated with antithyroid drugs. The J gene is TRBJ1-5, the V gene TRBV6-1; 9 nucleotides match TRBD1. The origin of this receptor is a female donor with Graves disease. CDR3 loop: CASTTGTGHQPQHF. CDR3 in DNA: TGTGCCAGCACTACCGGGACAGGGCATCAGCCCCAGCATTTT.